This entry is about one T cell receptor beta chain. The antigen remains unidentified. This CDR3 contains 13 residues. Looked up from germline, CDR1 is MNHEY and CDR2 is SMNVEV (reference sequence). Trimming took 3 bases from V and 11 from J; bases not matched to a gene: 9. These data come from a study of shared clonotypes between healthy human individuals. Points from the study as a whole: Incomplete sequencing of sorted subsets was indicated by rarefaction despite large depth.

Clones were sequenced by immunoSEQ multiplex PCR, and TCRdb holds only the in-frame ones, with some missing. The table includes roughly 2,000,000 clones, about 94% detected once. Naive CD8 cells, CD45RO-negative and positively selected for CCR7, excluded terminally differentiated effector memory CD45RA+ cells. The sequence came from a man between 18 and 35 years old in good health. Some clones in this sample may be carry-over from other donors' samples. Sequencing used naive CD8+ T cells from PBMCs. This chain uses TRBV27 with TRBJ1-2; 7 nucleotides align to TRBD1. CDR3 sequence reads: CASSFYTGAAYTF. CDR3 nucleotides: TGTGCCAGCAGTTTCTACACAGGGGCCGCATACACCTTC.